This entry concerns a single T cell receptor beta chain. This sample stems from a study of technical replicates of blood from a few donors. CDR1 is MNHNY and CDR2 is SVGAGI in the germline V gene (reference sequence). V lost 6 bases and J 2 bases, leaving 10 bases between the germline ends. This CDR3 spans 13 amino acids. Profiling relied on immunoSEQ multiplex PCR, and the TCRdb table lists in-frame clones only, not all of them. In the table there are roughly 60,000 clones, around 88% of which are singletons. The receptor was isolated from a human donor in good health. Some clones in this sample may be carry-over from other donors' samples. Sequences were obtained from PBMCs. V and J are TRBV6-6 and TRBJ1-1; D is unclear. CDR3 DNA: TGTGCCAGCAGGCCGGGTGCCAACACTGAAGCTTTCTTT. Its protein is CASRPGANTEAFF.